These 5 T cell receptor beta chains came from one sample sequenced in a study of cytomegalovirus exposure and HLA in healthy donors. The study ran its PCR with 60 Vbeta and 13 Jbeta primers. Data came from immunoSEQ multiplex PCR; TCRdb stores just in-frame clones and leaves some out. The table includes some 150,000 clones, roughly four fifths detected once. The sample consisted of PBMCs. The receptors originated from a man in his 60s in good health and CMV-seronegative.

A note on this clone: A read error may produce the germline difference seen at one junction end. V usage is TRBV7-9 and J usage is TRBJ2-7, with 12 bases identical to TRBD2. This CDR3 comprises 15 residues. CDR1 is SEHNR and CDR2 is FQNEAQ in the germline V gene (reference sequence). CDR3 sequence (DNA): TGTTCCAGCAGCTTACTCGGACTAGCGGGAAACGAGCAGTACTTC. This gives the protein CSSSLLGLAGNEQYF.

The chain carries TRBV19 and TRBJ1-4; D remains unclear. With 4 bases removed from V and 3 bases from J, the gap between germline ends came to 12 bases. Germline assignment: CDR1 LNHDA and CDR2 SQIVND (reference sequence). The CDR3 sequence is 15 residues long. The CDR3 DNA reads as TGTGCCAGTAGTACGGCGGTGGGAGCTAATGAAAAACTGTTTTTT. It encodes CASSTAVGANEKLFF.

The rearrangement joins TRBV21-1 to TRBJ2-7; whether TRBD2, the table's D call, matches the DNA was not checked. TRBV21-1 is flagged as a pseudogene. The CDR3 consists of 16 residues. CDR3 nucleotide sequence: TGTGCCAGCAGCAAAAGAGGAGGGCTTCCCGCCTACGAGCAGTACTTC. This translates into CASSKRGGLPAYEQYF.

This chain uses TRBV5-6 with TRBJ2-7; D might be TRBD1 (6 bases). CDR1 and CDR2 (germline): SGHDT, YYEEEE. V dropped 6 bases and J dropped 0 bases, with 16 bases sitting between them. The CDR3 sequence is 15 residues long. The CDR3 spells CASIATGTPSYEQYF. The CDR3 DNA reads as TGTGCCAGCATCGCAACCGGGACACCCTCCTACGAGCAGTACTTC.

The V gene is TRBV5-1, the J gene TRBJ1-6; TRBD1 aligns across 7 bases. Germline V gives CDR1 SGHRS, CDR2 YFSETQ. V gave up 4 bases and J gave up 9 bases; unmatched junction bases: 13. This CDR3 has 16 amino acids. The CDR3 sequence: CASSPVSTGASSPLHF. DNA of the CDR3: TGCGCCAGCAGCCCCGTATCTACAGGGGCTAGTTCACCCCTCCACTTT.